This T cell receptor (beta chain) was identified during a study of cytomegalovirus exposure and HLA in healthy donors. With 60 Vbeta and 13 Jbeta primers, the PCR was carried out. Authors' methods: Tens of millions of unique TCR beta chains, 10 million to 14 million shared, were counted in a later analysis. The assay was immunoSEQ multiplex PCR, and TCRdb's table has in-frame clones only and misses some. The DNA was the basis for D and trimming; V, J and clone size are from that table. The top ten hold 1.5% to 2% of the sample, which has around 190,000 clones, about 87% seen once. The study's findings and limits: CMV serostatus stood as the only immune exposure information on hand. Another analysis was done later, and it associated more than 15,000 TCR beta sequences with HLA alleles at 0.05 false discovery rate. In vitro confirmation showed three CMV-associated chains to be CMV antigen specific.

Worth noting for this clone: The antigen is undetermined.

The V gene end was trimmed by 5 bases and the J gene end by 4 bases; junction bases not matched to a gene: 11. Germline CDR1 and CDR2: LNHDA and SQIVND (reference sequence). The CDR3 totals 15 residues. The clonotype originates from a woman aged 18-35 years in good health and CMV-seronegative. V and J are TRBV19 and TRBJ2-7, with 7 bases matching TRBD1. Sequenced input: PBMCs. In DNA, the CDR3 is TGTGCCAGTAGTCCGTCGACAGGGCCAGGGTACGAGCAGTACTTC. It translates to CASSPSTGPGYEQYF.